Listed below are T cell receptor beta chains from one sample, sequenced in a study of regulatory T cells in long-lasting Graves disease. TCRdb processed the multiplex PCR reads anew with MiXCR; each CDR3 protein has one entry. The sample holds some 470,000 distinct CDR3 sequences, around a fifth seen once. This specimen consisted of peripheral blood mononuclear cells (PBMCs), obtained when the disease was refractory, from a patient treated with antithyroid drugs. The source of these receptors is a female donor with Graves disease. Both conserved end residues are part of each CDR3. The D gene is left open where the match is weak. Where a row states a size, it is once, few, many or the class of an expanded clone; other rows omit it.

TRBV12-5	NA	many	TRBJ1-1	14	CACSREGLGTEAFF	TGTGCCTGTTCGCGGGAGGGGCTAGGCACTGAAGCTTTCTTT
TRBV28	TRBD1	few	TRBJ2-6	18	CASSLWGTGLSGANVLTF	TGTGCCAGCAGTTTATGGGGGACAGGCCTCTCTGGGGCCAACGTCCTGACTTTC
TRBV4-2	NA	once	TRBJ1-2	15	CASSQDRWQRHGYTF	TGTGCCAGCAGCCAAGATCGGTGGCAGCGGCATGGCTACACCTTC
TRBV14	NA	NA	TRBJ1-1	13	CASSQEGRGEAFF	TGTGCCAGCAGCCAAGAGGGCAGGGGTGAAGCTTTCTTT
TRBV30	TRBD2	many	TRBJ2-7	14	CAWRLAGVFHEQYF	TGTGCCTGGAGACTAGCGGGAGTTTTCCACGAGCAGTACTTC
TRBV4-1	NA	few	TRBJ2-4	15	CASSQDSGPSVIQYF	TGCGCCAGCAGCCAAGATAGCGGTCCCTCGGTCATTCAGTACTTC
TRBV24-1	NA	many	TRBJ1-1	11	CATSDRNEAFF	TGTGCCACCAGTGATCGGAATGAAGCTTTCTTT
TRBV30	NA	few	TRBJ2-5	12	CAWSLSSETQYF	TGTGCCTGGAGCCTATCCAGCGAGACCCAGTACTTC
TRBV5-1	TRBD2	NA	TRBJ2-7	16	CASTGGAGDPAWEQYF	TGCGCCAGCACCGGAGGAGCGGGAGATCCTGCTTGGGAGCAGTACTTC
TRBV29-1	NA	few	TRBJ2-7	15	CSVESGGFPSYEQYF	TGCAGCGTTGAATCCGGTGGCTTCCCCTCCTACGAGCAGTACTTC
TRBV3-1	NA	NA	TRBJ2-7	12	CASSRAPYEQYF	TGTGCCAGCAGCCGGGCACCCTACGAGCAGTACTTC
TRBV28	TRBD1	many	TRBJ2-7	12	CASSSQGDEQYF	TGTGCCAGCAGTTCCCAGGGGGACGAGCAGTACTTC
TRBV29-1	NA	many	TRBJ1-4	13	CSVLTEGHQKLFF	TGCAGCGTGTTGACCGAGGGACATCAAAAACTGTTTTTT
TRBV14	TRBD2	many	TRBJ2-2	18	CASSQTGTSGRNTGELFF	TGTGCCAGCAGCCAAACGGGGACTAGCGGGAGGAACACCGGGGAGCTGTTTTTT
TRBV7-2	TRBD1	few	TRBJ1-3	14	CASSRQGAGNTIYF	TGTGCCAGCAGCCGACAGGGGGCCGGAAACACCATATATTTT
TRBV7-9	NA	NA	TRBJ2-7	15	CASSLEAGRFNEQYF	TGTGCCAGCAGCTTAGAGGCAGGGAGATTCAACGAGCAGTACTTC
TRBV2	NA	many	TRBJ1-5	16	CASRRFGGSGNQPQHF	TGTGCCAGCAGAAGATTCGGGGGTTCGGGCAATCAGCCCCAGCATTTT
TRBV28	TRBD1	many	TRBJ1-4	15	CASTPPGQLNEKLFF	TGTGCCAGCACCCCCCCGGGACAGCTTAATGAAAAACTGTTTTTT
TRBV6-1	NA	many	TRBJ1-6	13	CASSEWFDSPLHF	TGTGCCAGCAGTGAATGGTTTGATTCACCCCTCCACTTT
TRBV18	TRBD2	once	TRBJ2-3	15	CASSRLAGPKDTQYF	TGTGCCAGCTCACGACTAGCGGGACCTAAAGATACGCAGTATTTT
TRBV10-3	NA	once	TRBJ2-1	13	CAIRLDNYNEQFF	TGTGCCATCAGACTAGACAACTACAATGAGCAGTTCTTC
TRBV10-3	NA	NA	TRBJ2-3	17	CAITPRRQDRNTDTQYF	TGTGCCATCACTCCTAGGAGGCAGGACCGGAACACAGATACGCAGTATTTT
TRBV7-9	NA	few	TRBJ2-3	16	CASTLWVGGSTDTQYF	TGTGCCAGCACCTTGTGGGTTGGGGGAAGCACAGATACGCAGTATTTT
TRBV2	TRBD1	many	TRBJ1-2	17	CASSDPPTGVYNYGYTF	TGTGCCAGCAGTGACCCACCAACAGGGGTCTATAACTATGGCTACACCTTC
TRBV24-1	NA	NA	TRBJ1-2	14	CATSDLQEGYGYTF	TGTGCCACCAGTGATTTGCAGGAGGGATATGGCTACACCTTC
TRBV14	NA	NA	TRBJ2-7	13	CASSPPDGYEQYF	TGTGCCAGCAGCCCTCCGGACGGTTACGAGCAGTACTTC
TRBV7-8	NA	NA	TRBJ2-4	15	CASSLGRGYENIQYF	TGTGCCAGCAGCTTAGGAAGGGGATATGAAAACATTCAGTACTTC
TRBV20-1	NA	many	TRBJ2-5	14	CSARRQAGQETQYF	TGCAGTGCTAGGCGACAGGCGGGCCAAGAGACCCAGTACTTC
TRBV28	NA	NA	TRBJ1-3	17	CASSSHPGRGSGNTIYF	TGTGCCAGCAGTTCCCACCCGGGCAGGGGCTCTGGAAACACCATATATTTT
TRBV19	TRBD1	NA	TRBJ1-5	14	CASKDRGGGQPQHF	TGTGCCAGTAAAGACAGGGGCGGCGGTCAGCCCCAGCATTTT
TRBV29-1	TRBD2	NA	TRBJ2-5	15	CSVDGLVLLQETQYF	TGCAGCGTCGATGGACTAGTCCTACTCCAAGAGACCCAGTACTTC
TRBV7-8	NA	NA	TRBJ2-3	15	CASTLSRSRTDTQYF	TGTGCCAGCACATTGTCCCGCAGCCGCACAGATACGCAGTATTTT
TRBV2	TRBD2	NA	TRBJ2-3	14	CASRASGGTDTQYF	TGTGCCAGCAGGGCTAGCGGGGGTACAGATACGCAGTATTTT
TRBV6-9	TRBD1	many	TRBJ1-1	14	CASSYRGENTEAFF	TGTGCCAGCAGTTACAGGGGGGAGAACACTGAAGCTTTCTTT
TRBV4-1	NA	once	TRBJ1-1	16	CASSQDHGFMNTEAFF	TGCGCCAGCAGCCAAGATCACGGCTTCATGAACACTGAAGCTTTCTTT
TRBV28	NA	many	TRBJ2-7	14	CASSLRGTSYEQYF	TGTGCCAGCAGTCTAAGAGGGACGTCCTACGAGCAGTACTTC
TRBV6-1	TRBD1	many	TRBJ1-4	15	CASGAGQGGNEKLFF	TGTGCCAGCGGGGCCGGGCAGGGGGGGAATGAAAAACTGTTTTTT
TRBV6-1	TRBD1	many	TRBJ1-1	16	CASSPADRSWFAEAFF	TGTGCCAGCAGTCCGGCGGACAGGAGTTGGTTCGCTGAAGCTTTCTTT
TRBV10-3	NA	many	TRBJ2-5	13	CAISEGIQETQYF	TGTGCCATCAGTGAGGGAATACAAGAGACCCAGTACTTC
TRBV7-9	NA	many	TRBJ2-7	13	CASSLAIGYEQYF	TGTGCCAGCAGCTTAGCGATAGGGTACGAGCAGTACTTC
TRBV7-2	NA	many	TRBJ1-1	13	CASSLTGTTEAFF	TGTGCCAGCAGCTTGACCGGGACGACTGAAGCTTTCTTT
TRBV20-1	TRBD1	NA	TRBJ2-7	13	CSASFTGAHEQYF	TGCAGTGCTAGTTTCACAGGGGCACACGAGCAGTACTTC
TRBV20-1	TRBD2	few	TRBJ2-2	16	CSASITSGGYTGELFF	TGCAGTGCTAGTATTACTAGCGGGGGCTACACCGGGGAGCTGTTTTTT
TRBV11-2	NA	NA	TRBJ2-6	19	CASSSPGEGKSSGANVLTF	TGTGCCAGCAGTTCCCCAGGAGAGGGCAAGAGTTCTGGGGCCAACGTCCTGACTTTC
TRBV6-1	NA	many	TRBJ1-2	15	CASSEAAANNYGYTF	TGTGCCAGCAGTGAAGCGGCAGCGAATAACTATGGCTACACCTTC
TRBV10-3	NA	few	TRBJ2-7	15	CAITDQGNGKYEQYF	TGTGCCATCACCGACCAGGGGAACGGGAAATACGAGCAGTACTTC
TRBV19	NA	many	TRBJ1-2	18	CASSGLVGTSIHNYGYTF	TGTGCCAGTAGTGGGCTGGTGGGAACCAGTATACATAACTATGGCTACACCTTC
TRBV7-2	TRBD1	NA	TRBJ1-2	13	CASSPRQGSGYTF	TGTGCCAGCAGCCCCCGACAGGGAAGTGGCTACACCTTC
TRBV2	TRBD2	few	TRBJ2-1	14	CASSRLAGGDEQFF	TGTGCCAGCAGTAGGCTAGCGGGGGGGGATGAGCAGTTCTTC
TRBV5-5	NA	few	TRBJ2-7	17	CASSLDVRQAPRYEQYF	TGTGCCAGCAGCTTGGATGTGAGGCAGGCCCCCCGCTACGAGCAGTACTTC
TRBV7-2	TRBD2	many	TRBJ2-7	18	CASSLAASGRVSSYEQYF	TGTGCCAGCAGCTTAGCAGCTAGCGGGAGGGTAAGCTCCTACGAGCAGTACTTC
TRBV25-1	NA	NA	TRBJ2-3	14	CASSGRGPPDTQYF	TGTGCCAGCAGTGGGAGGGGTCCGCCAGATACGCAGTATTTT
TRBV29-1	NA	NA	TRBJ2-5	13	CSVEGRFQETQYF	TGCAGCGTTGAAGGGAGATTCCAAGAGACCCAGTACTTC
TRBV11-2	NA	many	TRBJ1-2	17	CASSLDGTELTNYGYTF	TGTGCCAGCAGCTTAGATGGGACCGAACTAACTAACTATGGCTACACCTTC
TRBV12-3/TRBV12-4	NA	few	TRBJ1-3	16	CASSLEAGNSGNTIYF	TGTGCCAGCAGTTTAGAGGCAGGAAACTCTGGAAACACCATATATTTT
TRBV29-1	NA	many	TRBJ1-1	14	CSVDIKAGHTEAFF	TGCAGCGTAGACATTAAGGCGGGACACACTGAAGCTTTCTTT
TRBV12-3/TRBV12-4	TRBD2	NA	TRBJ2-3	15	CASSPTSGGIDTQYF	TGTGCCAGCAGCCCTACTAGCGGGGGAATAGATACGCAGTATTTT
TRBV27	NA	many	TRBJ2-2	15	CASSLSGSNTGELFF	TGTGCCAGCAGTTTAAGTGGGAGTAACACCGGGGAGCTGTTTTTT
TRBV7-9	TRBD1	few	TRBJ1-1	20	CASSLRWGRDRVNGNTEAFF	TGTGCCAGCAGCCTAAGGTGGGGAAGGGACAGGGTAAACGGGAACACTGAAGCTTTCTTT